This T cell receptor (beta chain) was recovered during a study of T cells in Graves' hyperthyroidism and ophthalmopathy (dated 2019 in TCRdb). About the study as a whole: Peripheral blood samples were taken at the time of initial diagnosis, prior to any treatment. Thyroid tissue and blood T-cell repertoires from several Graves' hyperthyroidism patients were also compared in the study. An independent validation cohort of 18 to 20 hyperthyroidism patients and about 15 patients who later progressed to ophthalmopathy tested prospective prediction of ophthalmopathy. After sampling, hyperthyroidism patients received methimazole starting at 30 mg daily, and ophthalmopathy patients received high-dose intravenous methylprednisolone. The roughly 94 discovery patients were randomly divided into training and test sets at a 7:3 ratio. TCR Vbeta CDR3 sequencing of 130 to 150 peripheral blood samples (43 ophthalmopathy, 75 or so hyperthyroidism and approximately 17 progressor patients) is reported in the paper. To identify TCR V-J signatures that set the groups apart, the researchers used a discovery cohort of 100 patients, made up of approximately 43 with Graves' ophthalmopathy and around 58 with stable Graves' hyperthyroidism. Overall study results and their limits: Most expanded thyroid clonotypes (frequency above 0.001) were also detected in blood, a finding suggesting that blood repertoires may reflect thyroid immune responses. In validation, the model predicted progression to ophthalmopathy a median of around 6.5 months before onset, with roughly 70% sensitivity and nearly 75% specificity. No statistical method was used to set the sample size in advance, and investigators knew the group allocation. A model built on a 13 V-J signature distinguished ophthalmopathy from stable hyperthyroidism, reaching 87.88% sensitivity and about 81% specificity in cross-validation and 80%/75% in testing.

This clonotype was observed a few times. Its antigen remains undetermined. No clone much larger than this one lies a single base away; base qualities are absent. Hyperthyroidism patients were newly diagnosed, had a disease duration of under 2 months, and were aged 18 to 65 years. Patients with uncontrolled infections, other autoimmune diseases, pregnancy or lactation were excluded. Diagnoses were based on clinical symptoms, serum thyroxine and TRAb, thyroid ultrasound and orbital computed tomography. Blood from progressor patients was drawn when they were first diagnosed with hyperthyroidism, before any ophthalmopathy symptoms appeared. PBMCs were isolated from roughly 10 ml of fresh peripheral blood by Ficoll-Paque density gradient centrifugation. Progressor patients were first diagnosed with Graves' hyperthyroidism and then developed ophthalmopathy during follow-up. Total RNA was extracted with Trizol reagent, and quality was checked on an Agilent 2100 Bioanalyzer.

The TCR beta CDR3 regions were amplified from RNA transcripts. The first round of RT-PCR for the TCR CDR3 was performed with the HTBI primer set and the Qiagen OneStep RT-PCR kit. Libraries were constructed in a second round of multiplex PCR, after which size selection and purification were performed. The libraries were sequenced on an Illumina HiSeq2000 using paired-end 100 bp reads. In the paper's pipeline: SOAPnuke was used to process the raw data, removing reads that contained adapters or uncalled bases, had a mean Phred below 15, or lacked an exact match to the constant primer or identifier. High-quality paired reads were merged using COPE v1.2.5, and each unique nucleotide sequence was defined as a clonotype. MiTCR v1.1 was used to align clonotypes to the IMGT TRBV, TRBD and TRBJ reference segments. Analysis was restricted to V-J combinations with a frequency above 0.0001, which covered roughly 99% of repertoires. The TCS score was defined as F50 (clonal expansion) divided by E x V (chaos), with BLOSUM62-based TCRdist calculated between CDR3 peptides within each V-J. Welch's t-statistics and random forest reduced around 520 V-J features to 10 to 15, which were used in a naive Bayes classifier (R e1071). Starting from the raw public reads, TCRdb applied fastp trimming at Q25, assembled clones with MiXCR and retained in-frame beta chains. Every CDR3 protein is listed once, alongside the most common genes and DNA of its rows. TCRdb, not the authors, supplied the V and J calls. Recorded for this sample are hundreds of thousands of distinct CDR3 sequences; around 14% of them occurred a single time. Around a quarter of the sample is in the top ten clones.

Source material: blood. This TCR was sampled from a woman between 18 and 29 years old with Graves' hyperthyroidism that later progressed to Graves' ophthalmopathy.

The sequenced DNA: TGTGCCAGTAGCCCCATAGCGGGAGGGCAAGAGACCCAGTACTTC. The encoded protein is CASSPIAGGQETQYF. Rearrangement joined TRBV19 to TRBJ2-5; 11 nucleotides in the junction match TRBD2. Compared with germline, V lacks 6 bases and J lacks 2 bases; bases without a gene match: 5. The CDR1 and CDR2 encoded by the germline V gene (reference sequence) are LNHDA and SQIVND. Its CDR3 holds 15 amino acids, cysteine through phenylalanine. Of all the DNA, just the CDR3 is kept, 45 bases in frame from base 1. The full variable domain, completed from the reference TRBV19 and TRBJ2-5 proteins outside the CDR3, reads DGGITQSPKYLFRKEGQNVTLSCEQNLNHDAMYWYRQDPGQGLRLIYYSQIVNDFQKGDIAEGYSVSREKKESFPLTVTSAQKNPTAFYLCASSPIAGGQETQYFGPGTRLLVL.